The entry below gives a single T cell receptor beta chain sequence along with its context. This sample is drawn from a study of blood T cell repertoires in COVID-19. Whole-study context: Acute and convalescent COVID-19 specimens originated in the United States, Italy and Spain. T cells, B-cell-depleted T cells, or PBMCs provided the cDNA or gDNA that served as material.

This CDR3 has 17 amino acids. Germline V gives CDR1 MGHRA, CDR2 YSYEKL. Trimming pared 0 bases from V and 8 bases from J, leaving 22 bases between. A Seattle source enrolled patients during active infection and followed them longitudinally. Study processing details: Reference gene primer amplification yielded estimated nucleated cell counts. TCRdb keeps only in-frame clones here, not all; method: immunoSEQ multiplex PCR. V and J calls and clone size come straight from that table; D and trimming were deduced from the DNA. This table has roughly 200,000 clones, 81% appearing once. This sequence originates from a woman aged 40 to 50 with COVID-19, enrolled during active disease. Specimen: peripheral blood. The J gene is TRBJ1-2, the V gene TRBV4-1; D is possibly TRBD1 (6 bases). This CDR3 reads CASSQDELAGAARGYTF. In DNA form, the CDR3 reads TGCGCCAGCAGCCAAGATGAGCTTGCAGGGGCCGCCAGGGGCTACACCTTC.